The 12 T cell receptor beta chains below all came from one sample that was sequenced in a study of blood T cell repertoires in COVID-19. Assay used: immunoSEQ multiplex PCR; TCRdb lists only in-frame clones, some missing. The sample lists about 180,000 clones; 80% to 90% were seen once. Sequences were obtained from PBMCs or T cells enriched from blood (not recorded which). These receptors came from a woman aged 18-29 years who had recovered from COVID-19.

V is TRBV5-1 and J is TRBJ1-6, with 12 nucleotides matching TRBD1. The CDR3 sequence is 15 residues long. Looked up from germline, CDR1 is SGHRS and CDR2 is YFSETQ. V gave up 4 bases and J gave up 10 bases; unmatched junction bases: 6. Here the CDR3 reads CASSQGTGGFSPLHF. The CDR3 bases are TGCGCCAGCAGCCAAGGGACAGGGGGCTTCTCACCCCTCCACTTT.

The gene calls are TRBV19 and TRBJ1-1; 10 bases match TRBD1. From germline, CDR1 is LNHDA and CDR2 SQIVND (reference sequence). The CDR3 spans 15 residues. Germline trimming cut 5 bases from V and 4 bases from J; bases unmatched to any gene: 7. CDR3 sequence reads: CASSFPGQGITEAFF. CDR3 nucleotide sequence: TGTGCCAGTAGTTTTCCGGGACAGGGGATCACTGAAGCTTTCTTT.

The gene calls are TRBV2 and TRBJ2-5; the D gene is possibly TRBD2 (5 bases). The CDR3 totals 16 residues. Germline V gene lookup returns CDR1 SNHLY and CDR2 FYNNEI. V was trimmed by 6 bases and J by 0 bases, leaving 17 bases between them. The CDR3 sequence: CASRDRASGNQETQYF. The CDR3 nucleotides are TGTGCCAGCAGGGACCGGGCCTCGGGAAACCAAGAGACCCAGTACTTC.

The sample holds one count of this clone. The chain recombines TRBV18 with TRBJ2-1, with D possibly TRBD2 on 6 matching bases. V was cut by 2 bases and J by 7 bases, with 18 bases left in between. Per the germline V gene, CDR1 is KGHSH and CDR2 is LQKENI. The CDR3 spans 16 residues. The chain's CDR3 is CASSPIAGTLANEQFF. In nucleotides, the CDR3 is TGTGCCAGCTCACCAATAGCCGGGACTCTAGCGAATGAGCAGTTCTTC.

V usage is TRBV4-2 and J usage is TRBJ1-5; D is ambiguous. V dropped 0 bases and J dropped 3 bases, with 9 bases sitting between them. This CDR3 is built from 15 residues. Germline loops: CDR1 LGHNA, CDR2 YNFKEQ. CDR3 DNA sequence: TGTGCCAGCAGCCAAGATTGGAGGGACAATCAGCCCCAGCATTTT. It codes for CASSQDWRDNQPQHF.

This chain uses TRBV6-6 with TRBJ1-1; D gene uncertain. CDR1 MNHNY and CDR2 SVGAGI come from the germline V gene (reference sequence). V was trimmed by 0 bases and J by 4 bases, leaving 6 bases between them. This CDR3 contains 13 residues. The CDR3 sequence: CASSYSFSTEAFF. CDR3 bases: TGTGCCAGCAGTTACTCTTTCTCCACTGAAGCTTTCTTT.

This chain connects TRBV19 to TRBJ2-1, with D maybe TRBD2 (6 bases). The V gene's germline CDR1 is LNHDA and CDR2 SQIVND (reference sequence). V dropped 6 bases and J dropped 0 bases, with 12 bases sitting between them. The CDR3 contains 15 residues. CDR3 in amino acids: CASRDGGSSYNEQFF. The CDR3 DNA reads as TGTGCCAGTAGGGACGGGGGAAGCTCCTACAATGAGCAGTTCTTC.

This chain connects TRBV4-2 to TRBJ2-1; 7 bases agree with TRBD2. Germline assignment: CDR1 LGHNA and CDR2 YNFKEQ. Germline trimming cut 4 bases from V and 11 bases from J; bases unmatched to any gene: 5. The length of the CDR3 is 12 residues. CDR3 DNA sequence: TGTGCCAGCAGCCCGGGGGGAAGTAAGCAGTTCTTC. Its translation: CASSPGGSKQFF.

This clone has more than one count but fewer than ten. The rearrangement joins TRBV29-1 to TRBJ2-2; D not resolved. Germline loops: CDR1 SQVTM, CDR2 ANQGSEA. V lost 7 bases and J 2 bases, leaving 11 bases between the germline ends. This CDR3 is built from 13 residues. The chain's CDR3 is CSAEQVNTGELFF. For the CDR3, the DNA is TGCAGCGCCGAGCAGGTCAACACCGGGGAGCTGTTTTTT.

The chain employs TRBV2 and TRBJ2-3; TRBD2 aligns across 8 bases. The J segment lost 1 base and the V segment lost 5 bases, leaving 8 bases of the junction unmatched. CDR1 SNHLY and CDR2 FYNNEI come from the germline V gene. The CDR3 loop spans 16 amino acids. CDR3 sequence: CASSHLTSGRTDTQYF. CDR3 bases: TGTGCCAGCAGTCACTTAACTAGCGGCCGCACAGATACGCAGTATTTT.

Only one count was recorded for this clone. This sequence joins TRBV27 and TRBJ2-1; 10 bases align to TRBD2. V gave up 3 bases and J gave up 6 bases; unmatched junction bases: 11. The CDR3 totals 17 residues. Per the germline V gene, CDR1 is MNHEY and CDR2 is SMNVEV (reference sequence). DNA of the CDR3: TGTGCCAGCAGTTTTCTTATAAGCGGGGGGGCGCTCAATGAGCAGTTCTTC. Translation gives CASSFLISGGALNEQFF.

This rearrangement joins TRBV29-1 to TRBJ1-2; D unresolved. The CDR3 runs to 11 residues. V lost 6 bases, J lost 6 bases, and 11 bases lay in between. Germline V lookup: CDR1 SQVTM, CDR2 ANQGSEA. The CDR3 loop is CSVGVGNGYTF. Written as DNA, the CDR3 is TGCAGCGTCGGGGTAGGGAATGGCTACACCTTC.